This TCR beta chain was captured by sequencing in a study of T cell responses to AZD1222 COVID-19 vaccine. J was trimmed by 7 bases and V by 4 bases; bases with no gene match: 10. Germline loops: CDR1 SGHRS, CDR2 YFSETQ. This CDR3 has 15 amino acids. Using immunoSEQ multiplex PCR, the repertoire was profiled, and TCRdb retains in-frame clones only, with some absent. The sample consists of roughly 120,000 clones, around nine tenths of them appearing once. This specimen was peripheral blood, taken 28 days after the second AZD1222 dose. This sequence joins TRBV5-1 and TRBJ1-1; 10 bases map to TRBD1. The clonotype originates from an adult who received the AZD1222 COVID-19 vaccine. CDR3 in amino acids: CASSPPTGGAGEAFF. CDR3 coding DNA: TGCGCCAGCAGCCCGCCGACAGGGGGCGCGGGTGAAGCTTTCTTT.